This record concerns one T cell receptor (beta chain) sequence. This clone was counted a few times. It has no known antigen specificity. Qualities for individual bases were not recorded, and no much larger clone is one base off. The data were obtained in a study of beta chain features in type 1 diabetes (dated by TCRdb to the late 2010s). Context from the whole study: Mean age, gender distribution, total cell number and subset yield were not different between patients and healthy donors. A total of some 110 million sorted cells were examined across all samples, and a strong correlation was observed between cell number per subset and RNA yield. The study compared the TCRB repertoires of sorted circulating CD4+ T cell subsets in recently diagnosed type 1 diabetes patients with those in matched healthy donors. Whereas all 30 or so donors provided naive and central memory subsets, regulatory and stem cell-like memory subsets were isolated from just 8 patients and about 8 healthy donors. General study outcomes and caveats: Because the HLA sub-analyses included only small numbers of individuals, any influence of HLA type on TCRB rearrangement was left unresolved. PCR might favor shorter templates, but patient and control samples were amplified and corrected together, so any skew would affect both groups equally. At VDJ recombination sites, type 1 diabetes patients had fewer insertions and more deleted nucleotides, which implies abnormalities in thymic rearrangement. Type 1 diabetes patients showed a moderate but significant shortening of TCRB CDR3 length in all four CD4+ subsets. Because cDNA was sequenced instead of genomic DNA, highly expressing activated cells could be over-represented, though the groups showed no difference in activation or CD3 levels. Naive, central memory and regulatory TCRB repertoires appeared to be more similar among patients than among healthy donors.

The entire amount of isolated RNA was reverse transcribed using the High Capacity cDNA Reverse Transcription Kit, so the sequenced TCRB transcripts were expressed ones. Naive, central memory and regulatory T cell samples underwent deep immunoSEQ sequencing, averaging around 3.7 million total reads per sample. Sorted cells were lysed in RLT buffer, and RNA was extracted using DNase-treated RNeasy Micro or Mini kits according to cell number. Each cell subset was processed separately to prevent cross-contamination, with patient and healthy donor samples processed together. TCRB sequences were amplified from cDNA with the immunoSEQ multiplex PCR, producing 87-bp fragments spanning the CDR3 region. Amplicons were sequenced on the Illumina HiSeq platform. As for the authors' bioinformatics: PCR bias was computationally corrected using synthetic template baselines, reads within Hamming distance 2 were collapsed, and singletons that could not be merged were discarded. Reads were aligned to IMGT to assign V, D and J genes, CDR3 length, and insertions or deletions at six rearrangement sites. Within each subset, clonotype counts were normalized to sorted cell number, after which true diversity and Gini coefficients were computed with the tcR R package. The overlap coefficient, calculated on TCRB nucleotide sequences, was used to measure repertoire sharing. As a proxy for the pre-selection repertoire, out-of-frame TCRB sequences from naive cells were analyzed. TCRdb limited this immuneACCESS table to in-frame rearrangements with V and J called. A share of clones is missing; checked studies link under half to unresolved V genes, and the rest is unexplained. The V and J calls and clone size are taken from that table; D and trimming were inferred from the DNA. This sample has about 250,000 clones in its table, and less than 15% of those were observed once. The top ten constitute 0.025% to 0.03% of the sample.

Trimming accounts for 4 bases at V and 6 bases at J, while the number of junction bases matched to no gene is 13. From the cysteine up to the phenylalanine, the CDR3 has a length of 16 residues. Only the CDR3 region is kept as DNA, spanning 48 bases read in frame from base 1. The germline V gene encodes CDR1 SGHNT and CDR2 YYREEE (reference sequence). Each donor gave one peripheral blood draw, averaging roughly 0.11 L, which was collected into heparinised tubes. A BD FACSAria II was used to sort naive, central memory, regulatory and stem cell-like memory CD4+ T cells with a panel that included CD45RO, CCR7, CD25, CD127, CD95 and CD27. All sorted populations exceeded 95% purity. PBMCs were isolated immediately by Lymphoprep density gradient centrifugation and stained directly without culture. Samples were stained and sorted in pairs, with one healthy donor and one patient per experiment, so that batch effects were minimized.

This sequence uses TRBV5-4 and TRBJ2-1; TRBD1 agrees with 7 junctional bases. Sequenced material: naive CD4+ T cells from blood. Read against the paper, the sample's cell subset or site label means: true naive CD4+ T cells. The clonotype was recovered from a middle-aged woman in good health. The DNA reads TGTGCCAGCAGCCCTGGGCAGGGGGTTCGTGGCAATGAGCAGTTCTTC. Its amino acids are CASSPGQGVRGNEQFF.